What follows are 23 T cell receptor beta chains derived from one specimen sequenced in a study of T cell responses to AZD1222 COVID-19 vaccine. Libraries were prepared by immunoSEQ multiplex PCR; TCRdb keeps only in-frame clonotypes and omits some of them. Among 100,000 to 150,000 clones, about 89% were seen once, and the ten largest hold about 29%. The starting material was peripheral blood, obtained on day 0 of AZD1222 vaccination. Every receptor here comes from an adult in good health.

V usage is TRBV30 and J usage is TRBJ2-2; 13 nucleotides match TRBD2. This CDR3 is 15 amino acids long. The ends lost 3 bases at V and 6 bases at J; junction bases unmatched: 4. Germline CDR1 is GTSNPN and CDR2 is SVGIG (reference sequence). CDR3 amino acids: CAWSVGTSGAGELFF. In DNA, the CDR3 is TGTGCCTGGAGCGTTGGGACTAGCGGGGCCGGGGAGCTGTTTTTT.

The V and J genes are TRBV2 and TRBJ2-5, with TRBD2 matching over 7 bases. Losses at the gene ends were 4 bases for V and 5 bases for J; bases not matched to a gene: 13. In germline, CDR1 is SNHLY, CDR2 FYNNEI. This CDR3 region has 16 residues. The CDR3 loop is CASSGQTSTSLETQYF. In DNA form, the CDR3 reads TGTGCCAGCAGTGGACAGACTAGCACGTCCCTTGAGACCCAGTACTTC.

The V gene is TRBV20-1, the J gene TRBJ2-7; 8 nucleotides agree with TRBD1. This CDR3 comprises 11 residues. CDR1 DFQATT and CDR2 SNEGSKA come from the germline V gene (reference sequence). V was clipped by 6 bases and J by 6 bases; unmatched bases: 4. CDR3 sequence: CSAYDRGEQYF. Here the CDR3 DNA reads TGCAGTGCCTACGACAGGGGCGAGCAGTACTTC.

This clone has only a few counts. This chain joins TRBV6-5 and TRBJ1-6, with 8 bases aligning to TRBD1. Germline assignment: CDR1 MNHEY and CDR2 SVGAGI. The CDR3 has 15 residues. The trim removed 2 bases at V and 9 bases at J, leaving 6 bases unmatched. For the CDR3, the DNA is TGTGCCAGCAGTTACCAAACAGGGGGTCGTTCACCCCTCCACTTT. Translated, it gives CASSYQTGGRSPLHF.

V and J are TRBV7-8 and TRBJ1-6; TRBD1 matches 7 bases. The length of the CDR3 is 15 residues. Germline trimming cut 7 bases from V and 7 bases from J; bases unmatched to any gene: 10. CDR1 SGHVS and CDR2 FQNEAQ come from the germline V gene. The CDR3 DNA sequence: TGTGCCAGCAACCCCGGACAGGCGGGAAATTCACCCCTCCACTTT. It codes for CASNPGQAGNSPLHF.

The rearrangement links TRBV11-3 to TRBJ1-1, with 7 positions matching TRBD1. CDR3 length equals 14 residues. Germline-derived CDR1 and CDR2 are SGHNT and YENEEA. V lost 5 bases to trimming and J lost 4 bases; unmatched junction nucleotides: 7. CDR3 nucleotides: TGTGCCAGCAGCCCTAGACAGGGCGCCACTGAAGCTTTCTTT. Its protein is CASSPRQGATEAFF.

The chain combines TRBV6-2 or TRBV6-3 with TRBJ2-6; maybe TRBD2 (5 bases). Germline assignment: CDR1 MNHEY and CDR2 SVGEGT. The CDR3 is 16 amino acids. V gave up 5 bases and J gave up 0 bases, with 11 bases separating them. DNA for the CDR3: TGTGCCAGCAGTAGGGAGCTGAGCTCTGGGGCCAACGTCCTGACTTTC. Translation gives CASSRELSSGANVLTF.

This clone has more than one count but fewer than ten. The genes are TRBV6-5 and TRBJ1-5; 8 positions match TRBD1. The germline gives CDR1 MNHEY, CDR2 SVGAGI. The CDR3 extends over 12 amino acids. V lost 10 bases and J lost 12; bases outside the gene matches: 11. The CDR3: CATRGPGQDQHF. The CDR3 nucleotides are TGTGCCACCAGGGGACCGGGACAGGACCAGCATTTT.

The V and J genes are TRBV18 and TRBJ2-5; D uncertain. The CDR3 has 12 residues. Trimming left V 3 bases short and J 7 bases short, with 9 bases between. The V gene's germline CDR1 is KGHSH and CDR2 LQKENI. The DNA of the CDR3 is TGTGCCAGCTCACCGACGGGTGGGACCCAGTACTTC. This codes for CASSPTGGTQYF.

The chain combines TRBV6-5 with TRBJ1-1; no clear D. The germline gives CDR1 MNHEY, CDR2 SVGAGI. CDR3 length: 15 amino acids. V shed 0 bases and J shed 0 bases, with 8 bases lying between them. Written as DNA, the CDR3 is TGTGCCAGCAGTTACTCTCGTCGAATGAACACTGAAGCTTTCTTT. This codes for CASSYSRRMNTEAFF.

V usage is TRBV2 and J usage is TRBJ2-2; no firm D call. The CDR3 is 14 residues long. Germline V gene data show CDR1 as SNHLY and CDR2 as FYNNEI. V was clipped by 7 bases and J by 2 bases, with 11 bases between them. The CDR3 loop reads CASNRQSNTGELFF. The CDR3 DNA reads TGTGCCAGCAATCGGCAGAGCAACACCGGGGAGCTGTTTTTT.

This chain uses TRBV7-2 with TRBJ2-7; the D call may be TRBD1 or TRBD2 (5 bases each). Trimming left V 1 base short and J 5 bases short, with 15 bases between. The CDR3 extends over 15 amino acids. Germline V gene sequence: CDR1 SGHTA, CDR2 FQGNSA. CDR3 loop: CASSLGSRRDHEQYF. In nucleotides, the CDR3 is TGTGCCAGCAGCTTAGGGTCCCGCAGGGACCACGAGCAGTACTTC.

The chain is built from TRBV7-2 and TRBJ2-3; D is ambiguous. The germline V and J ends were trimmed by 1 base and 3 bases, with 11 bases remaining between them. The length of the CDR3 is 15 residues. Germline V gene sequence: CDR1 SGHTA, CDR2 FQGNSA. The CDR3 reads CASSLVGVGTDTQYF. In DNA form, the CDR3 reads TGTGCCAGCAGCTTAGTTGGGGTGGGAACAGATACGCAGTATTTT.

Ten or more counts support this clone. The gene calls are TRBV29-1 and TRBJ1-1; D gene uncertain. The CDR3 consists of 11 residues. V dropped 2 bases and J dropped 7 bases, with 8 bases sitting between them. Germline values: CDR1 SQVTM, CDR2 ANQGSEA. CDR3 residues: CSVEPYNEAFF. CDR3 coding DNA: TGCAGCGTTGAACCATACAATGAAGCTTTCTTT.

This sequence joins TRBV19 and TRBJ1-1; D uncertain. The CDR3 sequence is 13 residues long. CDR1 and CDR2 (germline): LNHDA, SQIVND (reference sequence). Trimming took 1 base from V and 6 from J, leaving 9 bases between them. DNA for the CDR3: TGTGCCAGTAGTATAGTAGCCGGCGCTGAAGCTTTCTTT. This encodes CASSIVAGAEAFF. The whole variable domain, filled in from reference TRBV19 and TRBJ1-1, reads DGGITQSPKYLFRKEGQNVTLSCEQNLNHDAMYWYRQDPGQGLRLIYYSQIVNDFQKGDIAEGYSVSREKKESFPLTVTSAQKNPTAFYLCASSIVAGAEAFFGQGTRLTVV.

The V gene is TRBV5-1, the J gene TRBJ1-4; D is unclear. The length of the CDR3 is 15 residues. Trimming pared 4 bases from V and 6 bases from J, leaving 16 bases between. The germline V gene has CDR1 SGHRS and CDR2 YFSETQ. The CDR3 reads CASSPTGRRDEKLFF. The CDR3 DNA sequence: TGCGCCAGCAGCCCAACCGGGAGGAGGGATGAAAAACTGTTTTTT.

The V gene is TRBV6-5, the J gene TRBJ1-2; D not certain. Germline values: CDR1 MNHEY, CDR2 SVGAGI. This CDR3 contains 13 residues. Trimming took 0 bases from V and 4 from J, leaving 6 bases between them. CDR3 nucleotides: TGTGCCAGCAGTTACTCAGGCAGCTATGGCTACACCTTC. Its translation is CASSYSGSYGYTF.

In this sample, this clone turned up a few times. The rearrangement links TRBV5-1 to TRBJ1-4; maybe TRBD1 (6 bases). Trimming took 2 bases from V and 6 from J, leaving 14 bases between them. The CDR3 spans 15 residues. Germline V gene data show CDR1 as SGHRS and CDR2 as YFSETQ. The CDR3 DNA is TGCGCCAGCAGCTTACAGGGAAGGAGGGATGAAAAACTGTTTTTT. This sequence encodes CASSLQGRRDEKLFF.

This clone was seen a few times. The V call is TRBV13, the J call TRBJ1-2; D not resolved. Germline values: CDR1 PRHDT, CDR2 FYEKMQ (reference sequence). V lost 0 bases and J lost 8, with 7 bases in between. This CDR3 contains 12 residues. CDR3 coding DNA: TGTGCCAGCAGCTTAGGCGATCGGGGCTACACCTTC. It translates to CASSLGDRGYTF.

About this clone itself: Other DNA sequences in this sample translate to the same CDR3. This chain connects TRBV30 to TRBJ1-3, with a possible D match to TRBD1 (6 bases). The V end lost 1 base, the J end lost 4 bases, and 8 bases lay between the germline ends. Germline V gene data show CDR1 as GTSNPN and CDR2 as SVGIG (reference sequence). This CDR3 has 13 residues. CDR3 in DNA: TGTGCCTGGAGTGCAGGGGCCGGAAACACCATATATTTT. It yields the protein CAWSAGAGNTIYF. The complete variable domain, with remaining parts taken from reference TRBV30 and TRBJ1-3, reads SQTIHQWPATLVQPVGSPLSLECTVEGTSNPNLYWYRQAAGRGLQLLFYSVGIGQISSEVPQNLSASRPQDRQFILSSKKLLLSDSGFYLCAWSAGAGNTIYFGEGSWLTVV.

The V call is TRBV4-3, the J call TRBJ1-2, with D possibly matching TRBD1 (6 bases). Trimming left V 1 base short and J 6 bases short, with 21 bases between. This CDR3 region has 17 residues. The germline V gene encodes CDR1 LGHNA and CDR2 YSLEER. This CDR3 reads CASSQALVRDISNGYTF. As DNA, the CDR3 is TGCGCCAGCAGCCAAGCGTTAGTTCGGGACATCTCGAATGGCTACACCTTC.

The rearrangement uses TRBV4-2 and TRBJ1-4, with a possible D match to TRBD1 (6 bases). The CDR3 is made up of 17 amino acids. Germline CDR1 and CDR2: LGHNA and YNFKEQ. V lost 0 bases and J lost 3, with 14 bases in between. The CDR3 sequence is CASSQDTGGAPNEKLFF. The CDR3 DNA is TGTGCCAGCAGCCAAGATACGGGGGGCGCCCCTAATGAAAAACTGTTTTTT.

The chain joins TRBV4-3 to TRBJ1-1; D remains ambiguous. The germline V gene has CDR1 LGHNA and CDR2 YSLEER. Trimming pared 0 bases from V and 0 bases from J, leaving 2 bases between. CDR3 length: 13 amino acids. This CDR3 reads CASSQEMNTEAFF. CDR3 bases: TGCGCCAGCAGCCAAGAAATGAACACTGAAGCTTTCTTT.